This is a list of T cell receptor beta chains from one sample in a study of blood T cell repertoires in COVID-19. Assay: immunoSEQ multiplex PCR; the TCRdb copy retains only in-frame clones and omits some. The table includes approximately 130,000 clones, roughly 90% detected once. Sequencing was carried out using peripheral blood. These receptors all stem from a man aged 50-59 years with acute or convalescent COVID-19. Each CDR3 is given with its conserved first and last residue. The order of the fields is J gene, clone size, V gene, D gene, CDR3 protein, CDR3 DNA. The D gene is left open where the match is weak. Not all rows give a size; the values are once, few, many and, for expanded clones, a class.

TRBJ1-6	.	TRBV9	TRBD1	CASSAYGTGLSPLHF	TGTGCCAGCAGCGCGTACGGGACAGGGCTATCACCCCTCCACTTT
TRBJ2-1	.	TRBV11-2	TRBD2	CASSLDSSGHYNEQFF	TGTGCCAGCAGCTTAGATTCTAGCGGGCATTACAATGAGCAGTTCTTC
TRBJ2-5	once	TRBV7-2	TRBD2	CASSLTGLAGQETQYF	TGTGCCAGCAGCTTAACCGGACTAGCGGGGCAAGAGACCCAGTACTTC
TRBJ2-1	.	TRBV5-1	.	CASSLGQSWDEQFF	TGCGCCAGCAGCTTGGGACAGAGTTGGGATGAGCAGTTCTTC
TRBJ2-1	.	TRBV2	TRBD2	CASSRQTSSRGNYNEQFF	TGTGCCAGCAGTCGACAGACTAGCAGCCGGGGGAATTACAATGAGCAGTTCTTC
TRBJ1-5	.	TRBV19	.	CASSTTGSGNQPQHF	TGTGCCAGTAGTACCACAGGGAGCGGCAATCAGCCCCAGCATTTT
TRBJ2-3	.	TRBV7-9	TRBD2	CASSSSGGSTDTQYF	TGTGCCAGCAGCTCCTCGGGGGGAAGCACAGATACGCAGTATTTT
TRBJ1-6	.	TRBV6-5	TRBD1	CASSLSGTVNSPLHF	TGTGCCAGCTCCCTCTCCGGGACAGTAAATTCACCCCTCCACTTT
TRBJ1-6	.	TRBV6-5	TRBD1	CASNRDRNSPLHF	TGTGCCAGTAATCGGGACAGGAATTCACCCCTCCACTTT
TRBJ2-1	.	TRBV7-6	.	CASSRLGGEGNEQFF	TGTGCCAGCAGCCGACTCGGAGGAGAAGGGAATGAGCAGTTCTTC
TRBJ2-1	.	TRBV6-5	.	CASSYGSVSYNEQFF	TGTGCCAGCAGTTACGGCTCCGTCTCCTACAATGAGCAGTTCTTC
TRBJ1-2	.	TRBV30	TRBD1	CAWNPIELAGGGQGGNYGYTF	TGTGCCTGGAACCCCATCGAACTAGCGGGAGGGGGACAGGGAGGCAACTATGGCTACACCTTC
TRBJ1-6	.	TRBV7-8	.	CASSSINNSPLHF	TGTGCCAGCAGCTCCATCAATAATTCACCCCTCCACTTT
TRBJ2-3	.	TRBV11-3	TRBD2	CASSPGLAGVAADTQYF	TGTGCCAGCAGCCCCGGACTAGCGGGAGTAGCGGCAGATACGCAGTATTTT
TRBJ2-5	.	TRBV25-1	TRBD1	CASSGSDRAYETQYF	TGTGCCAGCAGTGGCTCGGACAGGGCGTATGAGACCCAGTACTTC
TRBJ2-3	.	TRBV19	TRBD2	CASSMSERLAGVADTQYF	TGTGCCAGTAGTATGAGCGAACGACTAGCGGGAGTGGCAGATACGCAGTATTTT
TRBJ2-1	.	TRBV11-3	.	CASSPQRSSYNEQFF	TGTGCCAGCAGCCCCCAGCGGAGCTCCTACAATGAGCAGTTCTTC
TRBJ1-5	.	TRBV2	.	CASSNSGRVNQPQHF	TGTGCCAGCAGTAATAGCGGGAGGGTGAATCAGCCCCAGCATTTT
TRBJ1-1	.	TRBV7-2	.	CASSLLGQNTEAFF	TGTGCCAGCAGCTTACTCGGACAGAACACTGAAGCTTTCTTT
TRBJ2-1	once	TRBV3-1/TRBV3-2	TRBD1	CASSYPGQGYNEQFF	TGTGCCAGCAGCTACCCGGGACAGGGATACAATGAGCAGTTCTTC
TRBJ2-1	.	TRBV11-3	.	CASSLSMVRRKSSYNEQFF	TGTGCCAGCAGCTTAAGTATGGTAAGGCGGAAGAGCTCCTACAATGAGCAGTTCTTC
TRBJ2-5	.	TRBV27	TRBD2	CASSPRASGRAWETQYF	TGTGCCAGCAGTCCTAGGGCTAGTGGGAGGGCCTGGGAGACCCAGTACTTC
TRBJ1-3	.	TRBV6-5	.	CASSYSAGAGNTIYF	TGTGCCAGCAGTTACTCTGCAGGTGCTGGAAACACCATATATTTT
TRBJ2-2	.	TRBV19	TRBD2	CASLGREGNTGELFF	TGTGCCAGCCTCGGCCGGGAGGGGAACACCGGGGAGCTGTTTTTT
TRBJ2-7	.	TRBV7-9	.	CASSLGRGSYEQYF	TGTGCCAGCAGCTTAGGTAGGGGATCCTACGAGCAGTACTTC
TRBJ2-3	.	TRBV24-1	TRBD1	CATSDGGQGTDTQYF	TGTGCCACCAGTGATGGGGGACAGGGCACAGATACGCAGTATTTT
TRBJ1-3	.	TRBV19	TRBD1	CGTGAAGNTIYF	TGTGGAACAGGGGCGGCTGGAAACACCATATATTTT
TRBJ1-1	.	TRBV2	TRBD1	CASSESATGGWTEAFF	TGTGCCAGCAGTGAATCTGCGACAGGGGGCTGGACTGAAGCTTTCTTT
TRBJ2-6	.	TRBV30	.	CARSGAQGFVSGANVLTF	TGTGCTCGGAGTGGGGCGCAGGGGTTTGTTTCTGGGGCCAACGTCCTGACTTTC
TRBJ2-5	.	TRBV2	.	CASSDQRRETQYF	TGTGCCAGCAGTGACCAACGGCGGGAGACCCAGTACTTC
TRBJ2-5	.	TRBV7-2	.	CASSLVPQGSGTQYF	TGTGCCAGCAGCTTAGTTCCCCAGGGTTCGGGGACCCAGTACTTC
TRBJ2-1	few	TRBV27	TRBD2	CASSLRTSGRMNEQFF	TGTGCCAGCAGCCTCCGGACTAGCGGGAGAATGAATGAGCAGTTCTTC
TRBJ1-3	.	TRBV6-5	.	CASRKQGSSGNTIYF	TGTGCCAGCAGAAAACAGGGAAGCTCTGGAAACACCATATATTTT
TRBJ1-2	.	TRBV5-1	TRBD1	CASSLDRGAKGYTF	TGCGCCAGCAGCTTGGACAGGGGCGCGAAAGGCTACACCTTC
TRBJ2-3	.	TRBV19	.	CASATAPSTDTQYF	TGTGCCAGCGCGACAGCACCTAGCACAGATACGCAGTATTTT
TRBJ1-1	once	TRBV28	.	CASSLALQGHTEAFF	TGTGCCAGCAGTTTGGCCCTACAGGGACACACTGAAGCTTTCTTT
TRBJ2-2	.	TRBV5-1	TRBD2	CASTFLAGGSGELFF	TGCGCCAGCACCTTTTTGGCGGGAGGCTCCGGGGAGCTGTTTTTT
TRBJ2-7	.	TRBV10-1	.	CASNTVQGGEQYF	TGCGCCAGCAATACCGTGCAAGGAGGAGAGCAGTACTTC
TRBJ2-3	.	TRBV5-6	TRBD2	CASSPGLAGVEDTQYF	TGTGCCAGCAGCCCCGGACTAGCGGGAGTAGAAGATACGCAGTATTTT
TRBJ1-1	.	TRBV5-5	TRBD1	CASSFGTGWTEAFF	TGTGCCAGCAGCTTCGGGACAGGGTGGACTGAAGCTTTCTTT
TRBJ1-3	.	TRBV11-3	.	CASTLTTGPSSGNTIYF	TGTGCCAGCACCCTCACGACAGGACCCTCCTCTGGAAACACCATATATTTT
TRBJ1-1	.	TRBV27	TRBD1	CASSLAQGASTEAFF	TGTGCCAGCAGTTTGGCCCAGGGGGCGAGCACTGAAGCTTTCTTT
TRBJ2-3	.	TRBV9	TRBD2	CASSPRLAGDTDTQYF	TGTGCCAGCAGCCCTCGACTAGCGGGGGACACAGATACGCAGTATTTT
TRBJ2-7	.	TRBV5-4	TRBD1	CASSVGTGRTYEQYF	TGTGCCAGCAGCGTGGGGACAGGTAGGACCTACGAGCAGTACTTC
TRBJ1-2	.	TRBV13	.	CASSTTGKAYGYTF	TGTGCCAGCAGCACCACAGGGAAGGCCTATGGCTACACCTTC
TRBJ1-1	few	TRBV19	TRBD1	CASSIALGQGRLAFF	TGTGCCAGTAGTATAGCCCTCGGACAGGGGAGGCTTGCTTTCTTT
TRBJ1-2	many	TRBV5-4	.	CASSPGQIGGYTF	TGTGCCAGCAGCCCCGGACAGATAGGTGGCTACACCTTC